This TCR beta chain was identified during a study of regulatory T cells in long-lasting Graves disease. Described time point: persistent/refractory GD, antithyroid drugs over 5 years with positive TRAb. Extracted RNA from PBMCs served as the source of the TCR library. The CDR3 sequence is 15 residues long. Trimming pared 3 bases from V and 3 bases from J, leaving 12 bases between. Germline lookup yields CDR1 SGHTA and CDR2 FQGNSA. Combining iRepertoire HTBI primers with Arm-PCR of CDR3 regions, the authors built TCR beta libraries. One entry per CDR3 protein results from TCRdb running MiXCR on the multiplex PCR reads. The sample records about 660,000 distinct CDR3 sequences, around 30% being singletons.

The sequence was collected from a female donor with Graves disease. This sample comprised peripheral blood mononuclear cells (PBMCs), obtained when the disease was refractory, from a patient treated with antithyroid drugs. The chain carries TRBV7-2 and TRBJ1-3; tentatively, D is TRBD1 (5 bases). CDR3 amino acids: CASSLTRGVGNTIYF. The CDR3 region has the DNA TGTGCCAGCAGCTTGACGAGGGGAGTTGGAAACACCATATATTTT.